A selection of T cell receptor beta chains follows, all from one sample in a study of human T cells and chemical hapten exposure. TCRdb re-called the RACE reads with MiXCR, one entry per CDR3 protein. The data contain roughly 120,000 distinct CDR3 sequences, around 8.2% of them singletons. Sequenced input: whole blood. The source of these receptors is a male donor in good health. Some clones in this sample may be carry-over from other donors' samples. CDR3s include the opening cysteine and the closing phenylalanine or tryptophan. A D gene is named only where the DNA matches it firmly. Clone size is stated in some rows and not others, as once, few, many or a class when expanded.

v_call	clone_size	d_call	j_call	cdr3_nt	cdr3_aa
TRBV29-1	.	.	TRBJ2-1	TGCAGCGTTGGGGGGAGAGGCTCCTACAATGAGCAGTTCTTC	CSVGGRGSYNEQFF
TRBV20-1	many	TRBD1	TRBJ2-7	TGCAGTGCACTAACAGGGGTCCTAAGCTCCTACGAGCAGTACTTC	CSALTGVLSSYEQYF
TRBV5-1	many	TRBD2	TRBJ2-1	TGCGCCAGCAGCTTGGTAGCGGGAGGAGGCAATGAGCAGTTCTTC	CASSLVAGGGNEQFF
TRBV5-4	.	.	TRBJ2-3	TGTGCCAGCAGCTGGGGCGGGGAGAGTAGCACAGATACGCAGTATTTT	CASSWGGESSTDTQYF
TRBV7-2	many	.	TRBJ2-7	TGTGCCAGCAGCTTAGATGCATACGAGCAGTACTTC	CASSLDAYEQYF
TRBV12-3/TRBV12-4	.	.	TRBJ2-3	TGTGCCAGCAGCCGGACTATCCTTAGCACAGATACGCAGTATTTT	CASSRTILSTDTQYF
TRBV7-2	few	.	TRBJ2-5	TGTGCCACTCTAGGACAGTCCCAAGAGACCCAGTACTTC	CATLGQSQETQYF
TRBV7-2	many	TRBD2	TRBJ2-7	TGTGCCAGCAGCTCACACGGACTAGCGGGGAGATACGAGCAGTACTTC	CASSSHGLAGRYEQYF
TRBV12-3/TRBV12-4	few	.	TRBJ1-2	TGTGCCAGCAGTTTACAGGGGTCTAACTATGGCTACACCTTC	CASSLQGSNYGYTF
TRBV6-5	.	TRBD1	TRBJ2-7	TGTGCCAGCACCGACGGGCAGGGGGTTTCGTTAGAGCAGTACTTC	CASTDGQGVSLEQYF
TRBV7-6	.	.	TRBJ2-3	TGTGCCAGCAGCTTAGCGCCCGGAGGTTCTCCCACAGATACGCAGTATTTT	CASSLAPGGSPTDTQYF
TRBV10-1	few	TRBD1	TRBJ2-3	TGCGCCAGCAGTGAGTCGACAGGGGGAAGAGATACGCAGTATTTT	CASSESTGGRDTQYF
TRBV9	.	.	TRBJ1-2	TGTGCCAGCAGCCCGAGGTCGAGGGTAGCTGCCTATGGCTACACCTTC	CASSPRSRVAAYGYTF
TRBV4-1	few	TRBD1	TRBJ2-3	TGCGCCAGCAGCTTTGGACAGGGCCCCCTGGATACGCAGTATTTT	CASSFGQGPLDTQYF
TRBV18	many	.	TRBJ1-5	TGTGCCAGCTCACCTTTCGACAGAGCCTTCAATCAGCCCCAGCATTTT	CASSPFDRAFNQPQHF
TRBV5-1	.	TRBD1	TRBJ1-2	TGCGCCAGCAGCGCCGCAGCTTCGGGACAGAAGTTCTATGGCTACACCTTC	CASSAAASGQKFYGYTF
TRBV4-3	few	.	TRBJ1-1	TGCGCCAGCAGCCACCACAGGGCCCTGGACACTGAAGCTTTCTTT	CASSHHRALDTEAFF
TRBV2	.	.	TRBJ1-2	TGTGCCAGCAGTGAATTAGGGGGAGCTAACTATGGCTACACCTTC	CASSELGGANYGYTF
TRBV3-1	.	.	TRBJ1-1	TGTGCCAGCAGCCAAGGGCTGGGGAACACTGAAGCTTTCTTT	CASSQGLGNTEAFF
TRBV12-3/TRBV12-4	.	TRBD1	TRBJ1-1	TGTGCCAGCAGTCTGCTCACAGGGGTAGACACTGAAGCTTTCTTT	CASSLLTGVDTEAFF
TRBV20-1	.	.	TRBJ1-2	TGCAGTGCTAGTCAGAGAGACCCTAACTATGGCTACACCTTC	CSASQRDPNYGYTF
TRBV28	.	.	TRBJ2-5	TGTGCCAGCAGTTTGGGCAGGAACCAAGAGACCCAGTACTTC	CASSLGRNQETQYF
TRBV20-1	few	TRBD1	TRBJ1-5	TGCAGTGCTAGAGAGGACAGGGGGAAATCTTGGCCCCAGCATTTT	CSAREDRGKSWPQHF
TRBV14	few	.	TRBJ1-1	TGTGCCAGCAGCCAAGCCCGGACAGAGAACACTGAAGCTTTCTTT	CASSQARTENTEAFF
TRBV11-3	.	TRBD1	TRBJ2-3	TGTGCCAGCAGCGGACAGGGAGCAGATACGCAGTATTTT	CASSGQGADTQYF
TRBV7-2	few	.	TRBJ1-3	TGTGCCAGCAGCTTTTGGGGAGCTGGAAACACCATATATTTT	CASSFWGAGNTIYF
TRBV9	.	.	TRBJ2-2	TGTGCCAGCAGCGTAGTGTCGGGAGCGAGCACCGGGGAGCTGTTTTTT	CASSVVSGASTGELFF
TRBV24-1	.	.	TRBJ1-6	TGTGCCACCGACCGCTCCTATAATTCACCCCTCCACTTT	CATDRSYNSPLHF
TRBV6-5	few	.	TRBJ2-3	TGTGCCAGCAGAGTTACATCAGGGACGCAGTATTTT	CASRVTSGTQYF
TRBV29-1	many	.	TRBJ1-5	TGCAGCGTTTCAGTCCCCGGAGGTCAGCCCCAGCATTTT	CSVSVPGGQPQHF
TRBV2	few	.	TRBJ1-2	TGTGCCAGCAGTGAATTCGGAGGCGGCTATGGCTACACCTTC	CASSEFGGGYGYTF
TRBV20-1	few	.	TRBJ1-5	TGCAGTGCTAGAATCCGGGACGTCAATCAGCCCCAGCATTTT	CSARIRDVNQPQHF
TRBV10-3	many	TRBD1	TRBJ2-7	TGTGCCATCAGTGAGTCGAGTGGGACAGCCCAATTC	CAISESSGTAQF
TRBV14	many	.	TRBJ2-5	TGTGCCAGCAGACCTAGCGCCCAAGAGACCCAGTACTTC	CASRPSAQETQYF
TRBV12-3/TRBV12-4	few	TRBD1	TRBJ2-1	TGTGCCAGCAGTTTAGCAATCAGGGGCGTAACCGTGGACAGGCAATCTTACAATGAGCAGTTCTTC	CASSLAIRGVTVDRQSYNEQFF
TRBV7-9	many	.	TRBJ1-4	TGTGCCAGCAGCTTAGGATTGGGGGAAAAACTGTTTTTT	CASSLGLGEKLFF
TRBV12-2	.	.	TRBJ1-5	TGTGCAAGTCGCTTTGAGGACAGGCTAGTCTATAGCAATCAGCCCCAGCATTTT	CASRFEDRLVYSNQPQHF
TRBV25-1	.	.	TRBJ1-2	TGTGCCAGCAATTTCGGCTATGGCTACACCTTC	CASNFGYGYTF
TRBV10-2	.	TRBD1	TRBJ1-6	TGCGCCAGCAGGGACAGGGAAGATTCACCCCTCCACTTT	CASRDREDSPLHF
TRBV6-5	.	.	TRBJ2-7	TGTGCCAGCAGTCCGGGACGCCGGTCGGCCTACGAGCAGTACTTC	CASSPGRRSAYEQYF
TRBV6-6	.	.	TRBJ1-2	TGTGCTTACAGTCAGCAGAACACAGGCTATGGCTACACCTTC	CAYSQQNTGYGYTF
TRBV7-9	.	TRBD1	TRBJ1-1	TGTGCCAGCAGCGGCCTAAGACAGGGCGGGACTGAAGCTTTCTTT	CASSGLRQGGTEAFF
TRBV12-3/TRBV12-4	few	TRBD1	TRBJ1-2	TGTGCCAGCAGCCAGAACCGGGACAGCTATGGCTACACCTTC	CASSQNRDSYGYTF
TRBV27	many	.	TRBJ1-6	TGTGCCAGCAGTTGGGGGGGAAATTCACCCCTCCACTTT	CASSWGGNSPLHF
TRBV7-2	.	TRBD1	TRBJ1-5	TGTGCCAGCAGCCACGACAGGGGGCGCTGGAATTGCAATCAGCCCCAGCATTTT	CASSHDRGRWNCNQPQHF
TRBV10-2	once	TRBD1	TRBJ1-1	TGCGCCAGCAGTGAGGGACAGGAAAACACTGAAGCTTTCTTT	CASSEGQENTEAFF
TRBV6-5	many	TRBD2	TRBJ2-2	TGTGCCAGCAGTGACGCTAGCGGGGGGGCCTGGACCGGGGAGCTGTTTTTT	CASSDASGGAWTGELFF
TRBV7-2	many	TRBD2	TRBJ2-1	TGTGCCAGCAGCTTAGGCGGCGGGGGAAAGTTCAATGAGCAGTTCTTC	CASSLGGGGKFNEQFF
TRBV3-1	many	TRBD2	TRBJ2-3	TGTGCCAGCAGCCCCCAGACTAGCGTTCGCACAGATACGCAGTATTTT	CASSPQTSVRTDTQYF
TRBV6-5	.	.	TRBJ1-1	TGTGCCAGCAGTTACTCGGCAGGCCAGGCCACTGAAGCTTTCTTT	CASSYSAGQATEAFF
TRBV10-1	.	.	TRBJ2-1	TGCGCCAGCAGCCCGGGGGCGAGTGGTGACAATGAGCAGTTCTTC	CASSPGASGDNEQFF